These 18 T cell receptor beta chains share one sample of origin, sequenced in a study of blood T cell repertoires in COVID-19. Sequencing was performed with immunoSEQ multiplex PCR; in TCRdb, only in-frame clones are kept and a portion is missing. The data contain about 83,000 clones, 87% of them seen just once; the ten biggest clones take up 5% to 6%. Sequencing input: peripheral blood. The origin of the receptors is a man aged 60 to 75 with acute or convalescent COVID-19.

The chain carries TRBV10-3 and TRBJ1-2, with 10 bases lining up with TRBD1. V was clipped by 7 bases and J by 4 bases; unmatched bases: 9. Per the germline V gene, CDR1 is ENHRY and CDR2 is SYGVKD. The CDR3 contains 15 residues. In DNA, the CDR3 is TGTGCCATCATGGAGGGGGACAGGGGATTCTATGGCTACACCTTC. This gives the protein CAIMEGDRGFYGYTF.

The V call is TRBV27, the J call TRBJ2-1; maybe TRBD1 (6 bases). Trimming removed 2 bases from V and 7 bases from J, with 9 bases in between. The germline V gene has CDR1 MNHEY and CDR2 SMNVEV (reference sequence). The CDR3 contains 13 residues. The CDR3 bases are TGTGCCAGCAGTTTAACAGGGCGGAATGAGCAGTTCTTC. Translating it yields CASSLTGRNEQFF.

Comment on this clone: This same CDR3 is encoded by further DNA sequences in the sample. The CDR3 DNA reads as TGCAGTGCTATTCGACAGGGTGGCTACACCTTC. Protein: CSAIRQGGYTF. The rearrangement joins TRBV20-1 to TRBJ1-2; 7 bases are a match to TRBD1. The germline V gene has CDR1 DFQATT and CDR2 SNEGSKA (reference sequence). J was trimmed by 7 bases and V by 4 bases; bases with no gene match: 3. The CDR3 loop spans 11 amino acids.

The gene calls are TRBV4-3 and TRBJ1-1; the D gene is possibly TRBD1 (6 bases). The CDR3 is 14 residues long. Germline V gene lookup returns CDR1 LGHNA and CDR2 YSLEER. Trimming removed 1 base at V and 1 base at J, with 7 bases between. This chain's CDR3 is CASSQGTANTEAFF. DNA of the CDR3: TGCGCCAGCAGCCAAGGGACAGCGAACACTGAAGCTTTCTTT.

The gene calls are TRBV18 and TRBJ2-3, with TRBD2 identical over 15 bases. Trimming took 3 bases from V and 7 from J; bases not matched to a gene: 5. This CDR3 has 16 amino acids. CDR1 and CDR2 (germline): KGHSH, LQKENI. CDR3 in DNA: TGTGCCAGCTCACCCGGGACTAGCGGGGGGAGAAATACGCAGTATTTT. Translated: CASSPGTSGGRNTQYF.

This clone showed up just once. This chain links TRBV3-1 (or the pseudogene TRBV3-2) with TRBJ2-5; D might be TRBD2 (5 bases). V was pared by 1 base and J by 5 bases, with 8 bases between. Looked up from germline, CDR1 is LGHDT and CDR2 is YNNKEL (reference sequence). The CDR3 consists of 13 residues. CDR3 nucleotide sequence: TGTGCCAGCAGCCAAGGCCGGAGGGAGACCCAGTACTTC. Amino acid sequence: CASSQGRRETQYF.

Comments on this clone: Other DNA variants within this sample encode the same CDR3. The chain employs TRBV24-1 and TRBJ1-2; D gene ambiguous. Trimming shortened V by 6 bases and J by 5 bases, and 6 bases separated the two germline ends. Germline V CDR1 and CDR2: KGHDR, SFDVKD. This CDR3 has 11 residues. This chain's CDR3 is CATSTGYGYTF. CDR3 nucleotides: TGTGCCACCAGTACTGGTTATGGCTACACCTTC.

V gene TRBV10-3 combines with J gene TRBJ2-2; the match to TRBD1 covers 8 bases. The junction had 7 bases not matched to a gene; V was cut back by 11 bases and J by 5 bases. Germline CDR1 and CDR2: ENHRY and SYGVKD. This CDR3 is 13 amino acids long. CDR3 in amino acids: CASGQGETGELFF. The DNA for the CDR3 is TGTGCCTCCGGACAGGGAGAAACCGGGGAGCTGTTTTTT.

The V gene is TRBV19, the J gene TRBJ1-1, with 11 bases fitting TRBD1. Germline CDR1 is LNHDA and CDR2 is SQIVND (reference sequence). V lost 7 bases and J lost 5; bases outside the gene matches: 6. This CDR3 has 14 amino acids. Here the CDR3 reads CASTSDRGRTEAFF. Here the CDR3 DNA reads TGTGCCAGTACCTCGGACAGGGGGCGGACTGAAGCTTTCTTT.

This clone has only one observation. The chain employs TRBV7-2 and TRBJ2-5; 11 bases line up with TRBD2. The CDR3 contains 18 residues. The J segment lost 5 bases and the V segment lost 7 bases, leaving 18 bases of the junction unmatched. Germline CDR1 is SGHTA and CDR2 is FQGNSA. As DNA, the CDR3 is TGTGCCAGCACCATTCATCTTGGGCTAGCGGGGGGAGGGGAGACCCAGTACTTC. As protein: CASTIHLGLAGGGETQYF. The full variable domain, rest sourced from reference TRBV7-2 and TRBJ2-5, is GAGVSQSPSNKVTEKGKDVELRCDPISGHTALYWYRQSLGQGLEFLIYFQGNSAPDKSGLPSDRFSAERTGGSVSTLTIQRTQQEDSAVYLCASTIHLGLAGGGETQYFGPGTRLLVL.

The chain employs TRBV5-4 and TRBJ1-3; D gene ambiguous. The germline V and J ends were trimmed by 0 bases and 1 base, with 17 bases remaining between them. CDR1 and CDR2 (germline): SGHNT, YYREEE (reference sequence). The CDR3 has 18 amino acids. CDR3 in DNA: TGTGCCAGCAGCTTGGCCCCAAGTCAGGCACCTTCTGGAAACACCATATATTTT. This codes for CASSLAPSQAPSGNTIYF.

The V gene is TRBV6-5, the J gene TRBJ1-5, with 7 positions matching TRBD1. The V gene's germline CDR1 is MNHEY and CDR2 SVGAGI. The CDR3 runs 15 residues. V gave up 1 base and J gave up 3 bases; unmatched junction bases: 3. The CDR3 here is CASSYWTGDNQPQHF. The CDR3 DNA reads TGTGCCAGCAGTTACTGGACAGGAGACAATCAGCCCCAGCATTTT.

The V gene is TRBV19, the J gene TRBJ1-2; 10 nucleotides match TRBD1. The CDR3 spans 16 residues. Germline lookup yields CDR1 LNHDA and CDR2 SQIVND (reference sequence). The V gene end was trimmed by 7 bases and the J gene end by 0 bases; junction bases not matched to a gene: 8. The CDR3: CASTDGTGASNYGYTF. The CDR3 bases are TGTGCCAGTACCGACGGGACAGGGGCTTCTAACTATGGCTACACCTTC.

Only a few counts were recorded for this clone. The chain is built from TRBV3-1 (or the pseudogene TRBV3-2) and TRBJ1-6; 7 bases match TRBD1. Germline trimming cut 5 bases from V and 13 bases from J; bases unmatched to any gene: 11. The CDR3 is made up of 14 amino acids. Germline lookup yields CDR1 LGHDT and CDR2 YNNKEL (reference sequence). Written as DNA, the CDR3 is TGTGCCAGCAGCGCCGGACAGGCAAATTGGCCCCTCCACTTT. This translates into CASSAGQANWPLHF.

The chain combines TRBV6-1 with TRBJ2-1; the match to TRBD2 covers 9 bases. Germline CDR1 is MNHNS and CDR2 is SASEGT. The CDR3 has 17 amino acids. Trimming took 2 bases from V and 1 from J; bases not matched to a gene: 6. CDR3 region: CASSEPSRGGSYNEQFF. CDR3 sequence (DNA): TGTGCCAGCAGTGAACCCTCGCGGGGGGGGTCCTACAATGAGCAGTTCTTC.

This clone was picked up a small number of times. V gene TRBV11-2 combines with J gene TRBJ1-6; 8 positions agree with TRBD1. Germline V gene lookup returns CDR1 SGHAT and CDR2 FQNNGV. V was pared by 5 bases and J by 9 bases, with 6 bases of the junction left unmatched. This CDR3 has 14 residues. CDR3 coding DNA: TGTGCCAGCAGCCAAGGACAGGGAGGTTCACCCCTCCACTTT. It is translated as CASSQGQGGSPLHF.

This chain connects TRBV15 to TRBJ2-1; D perhaps matches TRBD2 (5 bases). Trimming cost V 0 bases and J 4 bases, with 13 bases left between them. Germline CDR1 reads LNHNV; CDR2 reads YYDKDF (reference sequence). The CDR3 has 16 amino acids. The CDR3 loop is CATSRDPGSAYNEQFF. The CDR3 DNA sequence: TGTGCCACCAGCAGAGATCCTGGTAGCGCGTACAATGAGCAGTTCTTC.

The chain recombines TRBV30 with TRBJ1-4; perhaps TRBD1 as D (6 bases). V lost 8 bases to trimming and J lost 8 bases, with 21 bases between them. This CDR3 spans 14 amino acids. CDR1 and CDR2 from the germline V gene are GTSNPN and SVGIG (reference sequence). The CDR3 is CAGGAQGALEKLFF. As DNA, the CDR3 is TGTGCCGGGGGGGCCCAGGGCGCGCTGGAAAAACTGTTTTTT.